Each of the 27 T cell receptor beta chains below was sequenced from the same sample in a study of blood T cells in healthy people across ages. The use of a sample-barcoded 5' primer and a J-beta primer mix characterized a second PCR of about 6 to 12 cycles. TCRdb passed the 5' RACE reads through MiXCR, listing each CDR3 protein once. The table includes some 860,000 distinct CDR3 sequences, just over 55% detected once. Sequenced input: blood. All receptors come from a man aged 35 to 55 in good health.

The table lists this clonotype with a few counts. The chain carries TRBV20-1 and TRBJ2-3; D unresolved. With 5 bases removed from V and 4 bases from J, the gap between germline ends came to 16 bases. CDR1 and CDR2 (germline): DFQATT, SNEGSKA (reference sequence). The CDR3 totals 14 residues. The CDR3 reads CSAPQGVSPDTQYF. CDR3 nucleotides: TGCAGTGCTCCCCAAGGTGTCTCCCCAGATACGCAGTATTTT.

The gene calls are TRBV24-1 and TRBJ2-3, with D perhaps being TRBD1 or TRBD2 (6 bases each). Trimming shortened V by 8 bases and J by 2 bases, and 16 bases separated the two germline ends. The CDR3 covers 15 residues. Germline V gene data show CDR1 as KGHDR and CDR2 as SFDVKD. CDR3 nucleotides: TGTGCCACCAACGAACAGGGAGGATCCACAGATACGCAGTATTTT. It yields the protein CATNEQGGSTDTQYF.

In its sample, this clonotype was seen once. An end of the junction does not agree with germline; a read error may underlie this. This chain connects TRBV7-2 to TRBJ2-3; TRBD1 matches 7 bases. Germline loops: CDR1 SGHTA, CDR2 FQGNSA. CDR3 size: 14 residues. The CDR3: CASNRGANADAQYF. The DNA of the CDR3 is TGTGCCAGCAACAGGGGCGCGAATGCAGATGCGCAGTATTTT.

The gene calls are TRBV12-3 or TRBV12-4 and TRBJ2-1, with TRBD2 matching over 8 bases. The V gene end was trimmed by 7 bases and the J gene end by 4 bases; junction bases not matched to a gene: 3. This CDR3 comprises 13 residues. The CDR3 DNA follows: TGTGCCAGCATCGGGGGGGCATACAATGAGCAGTTCTTC. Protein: CASIGGAYNEQFF.

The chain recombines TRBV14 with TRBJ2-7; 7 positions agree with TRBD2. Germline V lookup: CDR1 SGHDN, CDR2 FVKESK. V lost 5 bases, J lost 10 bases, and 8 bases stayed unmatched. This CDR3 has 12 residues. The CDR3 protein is CASSTLGGSQYF. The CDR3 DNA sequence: TGTGCCAGCAGCACTCTCGGGGGGTCTCAGTACTTC.

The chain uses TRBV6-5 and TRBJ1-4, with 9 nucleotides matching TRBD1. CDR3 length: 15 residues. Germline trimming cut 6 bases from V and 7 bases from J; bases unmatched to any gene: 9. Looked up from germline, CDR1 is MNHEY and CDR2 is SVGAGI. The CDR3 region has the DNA TGTGCCAGCAGCGACGGCGGGACAGGGCTTGAAAAACTGTTTTTT. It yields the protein CASSDGGTGLEKLFF.

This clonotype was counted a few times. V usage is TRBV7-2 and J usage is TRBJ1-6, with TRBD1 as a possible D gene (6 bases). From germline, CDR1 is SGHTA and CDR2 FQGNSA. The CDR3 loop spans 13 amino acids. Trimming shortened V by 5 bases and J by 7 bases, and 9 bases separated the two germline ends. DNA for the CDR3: TGTGCCAGCAGCGCCGACAGGAATTCACCCCTCCACTTT. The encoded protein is CASSADRNSPLHF.

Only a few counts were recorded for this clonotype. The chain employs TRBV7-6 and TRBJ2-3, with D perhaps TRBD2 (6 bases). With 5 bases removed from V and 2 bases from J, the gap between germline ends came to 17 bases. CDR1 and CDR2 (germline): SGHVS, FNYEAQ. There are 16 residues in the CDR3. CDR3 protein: CASSLTLSGYTDTQYF. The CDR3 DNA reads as TGTGCCAGCAGCCTTACCCTTAGCGGATACACAGATACGCAGTATTTT.

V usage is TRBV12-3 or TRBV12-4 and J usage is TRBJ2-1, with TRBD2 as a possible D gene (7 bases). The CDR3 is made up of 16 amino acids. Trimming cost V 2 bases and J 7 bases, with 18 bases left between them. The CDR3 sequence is CASSLKGGGPGNEQFF. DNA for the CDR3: TGTGCCAGCAGTTTAAAAGGGGGAGGGCCTGGAAATGAGCAGTTCTTC.

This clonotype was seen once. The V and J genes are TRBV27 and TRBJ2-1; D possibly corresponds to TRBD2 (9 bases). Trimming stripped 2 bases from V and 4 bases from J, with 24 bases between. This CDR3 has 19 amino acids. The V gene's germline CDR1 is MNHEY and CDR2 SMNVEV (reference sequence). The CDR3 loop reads CASSLRQGPGLADYNEQFF. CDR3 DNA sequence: TGTGCCAGCAGTTTAAGACAGGGGCCGGGACTAGCCGATTACAATGAGCAGTTCTTC.

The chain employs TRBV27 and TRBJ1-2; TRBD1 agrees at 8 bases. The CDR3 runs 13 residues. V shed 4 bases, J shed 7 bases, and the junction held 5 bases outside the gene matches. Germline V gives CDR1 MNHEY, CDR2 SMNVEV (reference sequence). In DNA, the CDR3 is TGTGCCAGCAGTTCAATCGACAGGGGTGGCTACACCTTC. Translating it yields CASSSIDRGGYTF.

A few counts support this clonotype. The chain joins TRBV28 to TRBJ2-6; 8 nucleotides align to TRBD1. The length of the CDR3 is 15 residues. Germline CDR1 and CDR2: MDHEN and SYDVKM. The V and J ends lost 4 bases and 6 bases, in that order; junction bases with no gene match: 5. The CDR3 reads CASSSGTGEANVLTF. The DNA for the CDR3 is TGTGCCAGCAGTTCCGGGACAGGAGAGGCCAACGTCCTGACTTTC.

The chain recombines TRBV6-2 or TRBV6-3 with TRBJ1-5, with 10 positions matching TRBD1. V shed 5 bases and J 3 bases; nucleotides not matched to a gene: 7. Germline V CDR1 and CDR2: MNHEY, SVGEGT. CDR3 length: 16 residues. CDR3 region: CASSGGQGGFNQPQHF. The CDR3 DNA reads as TGTGCCAGCAGTGGAGGACAGGGGGGCTTCAATCAGCCCCAGCATTTT.

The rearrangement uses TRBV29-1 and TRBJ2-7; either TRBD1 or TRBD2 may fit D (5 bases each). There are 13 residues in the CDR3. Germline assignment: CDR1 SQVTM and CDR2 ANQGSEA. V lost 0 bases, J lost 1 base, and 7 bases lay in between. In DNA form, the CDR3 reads TGCAGCGTTGAAGAGGGGGTATCCTACGAGCAGTACTTC. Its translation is CSVEEGVSYEQYF.

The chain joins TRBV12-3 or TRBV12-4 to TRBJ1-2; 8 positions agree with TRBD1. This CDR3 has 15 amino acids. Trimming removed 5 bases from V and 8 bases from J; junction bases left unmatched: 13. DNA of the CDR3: TGTGCCAGCAGTCCTGCAGGGGGCTTGTATGCGGGCTACACCTTC. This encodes CASSPAGGLYAGYTF.

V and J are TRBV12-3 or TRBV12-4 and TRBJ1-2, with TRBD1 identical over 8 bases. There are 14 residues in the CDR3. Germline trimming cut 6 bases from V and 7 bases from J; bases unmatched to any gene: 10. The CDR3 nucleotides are TGTGCCAGCAGCCGAGCGACAGGGGAGGGTGGCTACACCTTC. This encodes CASSRATGEGGYTF.

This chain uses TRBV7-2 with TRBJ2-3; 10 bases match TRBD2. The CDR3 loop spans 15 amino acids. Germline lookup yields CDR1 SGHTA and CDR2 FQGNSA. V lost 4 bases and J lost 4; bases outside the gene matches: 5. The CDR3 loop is CASSSLAGEADTQYF. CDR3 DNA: TGTGCCAGCAGCTCCCTAGCGGGAGAGGCAGATACGCAGTATTTT. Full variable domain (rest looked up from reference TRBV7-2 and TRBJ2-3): GAGVSQSPSNKVTEKGKDVELRCDPISGHTALYWYRQSLGQGLEFLIYFQGNSAPDKSGLPSDRFSAERTGGSVSTLTIQRTQQEDSAVYLCASSSLAGEADTQYFGPGTRLTVL.

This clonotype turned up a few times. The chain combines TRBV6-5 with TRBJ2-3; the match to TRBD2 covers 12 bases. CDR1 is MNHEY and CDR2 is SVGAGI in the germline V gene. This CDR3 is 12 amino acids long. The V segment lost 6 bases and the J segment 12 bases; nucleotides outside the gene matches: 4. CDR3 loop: CASSPGLAGQYF. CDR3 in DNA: TGTGCCAGCAGCCCTGGACTAGCGGGACAGTATTTT.

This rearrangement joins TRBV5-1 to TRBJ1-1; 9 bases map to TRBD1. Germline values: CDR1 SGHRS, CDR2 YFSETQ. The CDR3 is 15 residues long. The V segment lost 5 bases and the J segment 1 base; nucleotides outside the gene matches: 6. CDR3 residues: CASRPGQGSNTEAFF. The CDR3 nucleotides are TGCGCCAGCAGGCCGGGACAGGGATCGAACACTGAAGCTTTCTTT.

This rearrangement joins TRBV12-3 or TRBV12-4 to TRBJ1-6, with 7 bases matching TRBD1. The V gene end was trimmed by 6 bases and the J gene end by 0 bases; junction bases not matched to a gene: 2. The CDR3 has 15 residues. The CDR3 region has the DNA TGTGCCAGCAGCGAGGGGGCCTCCTATAATTCACCCCTCCACTTT. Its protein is CASSEGASYNSPLHF.

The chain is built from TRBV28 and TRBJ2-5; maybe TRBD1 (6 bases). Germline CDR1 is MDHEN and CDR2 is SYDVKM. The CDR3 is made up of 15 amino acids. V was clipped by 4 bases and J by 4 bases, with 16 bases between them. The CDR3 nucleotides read TGTGCCAGCAGTTCCCCCGCAGGGGACGGAGAGACCCAGTACTTC. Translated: CASSSPAGDGETQYF.

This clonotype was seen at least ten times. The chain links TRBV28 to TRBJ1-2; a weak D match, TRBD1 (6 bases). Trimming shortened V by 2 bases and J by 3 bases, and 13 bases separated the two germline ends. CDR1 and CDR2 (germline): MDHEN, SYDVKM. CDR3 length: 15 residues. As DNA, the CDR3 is TGTGCCAGCAGTTTACCGGGGGACACCTACTATGGCTACACCTTC. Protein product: CASSLPGDTYYGYTF.

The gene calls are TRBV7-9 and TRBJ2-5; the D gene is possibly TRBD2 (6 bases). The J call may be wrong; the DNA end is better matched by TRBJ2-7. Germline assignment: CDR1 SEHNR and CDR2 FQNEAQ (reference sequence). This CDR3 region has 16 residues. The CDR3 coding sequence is TGTGCCAGCAGCCCAGCTGACGGGAGTTCGACCTACGAGCAGTACTTC. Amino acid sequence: CASSPADGSSTYEQYF.

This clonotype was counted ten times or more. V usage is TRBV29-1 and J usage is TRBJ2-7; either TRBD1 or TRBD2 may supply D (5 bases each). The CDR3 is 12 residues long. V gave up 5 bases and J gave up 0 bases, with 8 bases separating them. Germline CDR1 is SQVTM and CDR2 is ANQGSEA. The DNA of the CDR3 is TGCAGCGTTATTGGGACCTCCTACGAGCAGTACTTC. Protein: CSVIGTSYEQYF.

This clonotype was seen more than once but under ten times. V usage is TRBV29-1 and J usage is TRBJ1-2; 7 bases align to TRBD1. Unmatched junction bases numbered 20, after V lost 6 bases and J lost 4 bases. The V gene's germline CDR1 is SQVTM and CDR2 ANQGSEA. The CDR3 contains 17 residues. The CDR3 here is CSVVDRDRGSFPYGYTF. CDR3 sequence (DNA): TGCAGCGTCGTAGACCGGGACAGAGGCTCATTTCCCTATGGCTACACCTTC.

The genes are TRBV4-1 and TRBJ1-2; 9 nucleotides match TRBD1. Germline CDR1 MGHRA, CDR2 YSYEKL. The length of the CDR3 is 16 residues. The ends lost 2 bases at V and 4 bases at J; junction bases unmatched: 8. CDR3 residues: CASSQLQGAQTYGYTF. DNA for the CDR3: TGCGCCAGCAGCCAACTACAGGGGGCCCAAACCTATGGCTACACCTTC.

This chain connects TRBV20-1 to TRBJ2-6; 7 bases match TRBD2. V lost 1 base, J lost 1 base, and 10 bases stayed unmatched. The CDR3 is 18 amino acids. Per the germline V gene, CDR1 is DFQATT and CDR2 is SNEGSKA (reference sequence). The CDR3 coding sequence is TGCAGTGCTAGAGCCCCGAGCGGGGCGGGTTCTGGGGCCAACGTCCTGACTTTC. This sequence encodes CSARAPSGAGSGANVLTF.